Following are 9 T cell receptor beta chains from one sample sequenced in a study of T cell responses to AZD1222 COVID-19 vaccine. Some clones are missing from TCRdb's copy, which holds only in-frame ones; the method was immunoSEQ multiplex PCR. The table has some 120,000 clones, roughly nine tenths seen once; the top ten hold under 3.5%. The starting material was peripheral blood, obtained on day 0 of AZD1222 vaccination. These receptors were taken from an adult in good health.

In its sample, this clone was seen a few times. J is TRBJ2-7 and V is TRBV5-1, with 9 nucleotides matching TRBD1. Germline V gives CDR1 SGHRS, CDR2 YFSETQ. CDR3 length equals 14 residues. J was trimmed by 4 bases and V by 4 bases; bases with no gene match: 6. CDR3 sequence (DNA): TGCGCCAGCAGCCCTCTGGACAGGGGTTACGAGCAGTACTTC. This encodes CASSPLDRGYEQYF.

The rearrangement links TRBV5-1 to TRBJ2-5, with D perhaps matching TRBD1 (6 bases). Trimming removed 7 bases from V and 1 base from J, with 11 bases in between. The germline gives CDR1 SGHRS, CDR2 YFSETQ. The CDR3 is 13 amino acids. CDR3 in amino acids: CASFTGPQETQYF. The CDR3 DNA sequence: TGCGCCAGCTTTACAGGGCCCCAAGAGACCCAGTACTTC.

The chain combines TRBV2 with TRBJ1-4; no reliable D call. Trimming stripped 8 bases from V and 4 bases from J, with 20 bases between. Germline V CDR1 and CDR2: SNHLY, FYNNEI. The CDR3 is 16 amino acids. CDR3 amino acids: CASGSGPRGSNEKLFF. The CDR3 region has the DNA TGTGCCAGCGGTTCGGGCCCCAGAGGGAGTAATGAAAAACTGTTTTTT.

In its sample, this clone was seen a few times. Compared with germline, one end of the junction differs, possibly owing to a read error. The J gene is TRBJ2-7, the V gene TRBV3-1 (or the pseudogene TRBV3-2), with TRBD1 matching 8 bases. CDR3 length equals 12 residues. Germline V gene lookup returns CDR1 LGHDT and CDR2 YNNKEL (reference sequence). The CDR3 DNA is TGTGCCAGCAGCCGGGGGACAGGTCCCCCCGACTTC. It codes for CASSRGTGPPDF.

This chain connects TRBV7-2 to TRBJ2-7; 9 bases map to TRBD1. CDR1 and CDR2 (germline): SGHTA, FQGNSA. CDR3 length: 14 residues. J gave up 6 bases and V 5 bases, and 8 bases lay outside the gene matches. CDR3 DNA sequence: TGTGCCAGCAGCCTGGGACAGGGAGGCTTCGAGCAGTACTTC. Its protein product is CASSLGQGGFEQYF.

The chain is built from TRBV25-1 and TRBJ1-4, with a tentative D call TRBD1 (6 bases). There are 16 residues in the CDR3. The V end was cut by 4 bases, the J end by 7 bases, with 19 bases between. Germline CDR1 reads MGHDK; CDR2 reads SYGVNS. The CDR3 is CASSGFSRGTGEKLFF. CDR3 coding DNA: TGTGCCAGCAGTGGTTTCTCCAGGGGAACGGGTGAAAAACTGTTTTTT. The whole variable domain, filled in from reference TRBV25-1 and TRBJ1-4, reads EADIYQTPRYLVIGTGKKITLECSQTMGHDKMYWYQQDPGMELHLIHYSYGVNSTEKGDLSSESTVSRIRTEHFPLTLESARPSHTSQYLCASSGFSRGTGEKLFFGSGTQLSVL.

The V gene is TRBV9, the J gene TRBJ1-1; no firm D call. V lost 4 bases, J lost 0 bases, and 10 bases lay in between. The CDR3 loop spans 14 amino acids. CDR1 is SGDLS, CDR2 YYNGEE, per germline. The CDR3 sequence is CASSPRAVNTEAFF. The CDR3 DNA follows: TGTGCCAGCAGCCCTCGGGCCGTGAACACTGAAGCTTTCTTT. Full variable domain (outside the CDR3, taken from reference TRBV9 and TRBJ1-1): DSGVTQTPKHLITATGQRVTLRCSPRSGDLSVYWYQQSLDQGLQFLIQYYNGEERAKGNILERFSAQQFPDLHSELNLSSLELGDSALYFCASSPRAVNTEAFFGQGTRLTVV.

The rearrangement uses TRBV18 and TRBJ1-1, with a possible D match to TRBD1 (5 bases). The V and J ends lost 4 bases and 11 bases respectively, with 8 bases between them. The CDR3 loop spans 10 amino acids. The germline V gene has CDR1 KGHSH and CDR2 LQKENI. CDR3 protein: CASSLRVAFF. As DNA, the CDR3 is TGTGCCAGCTCACTCAGGGTTGCTTTCTTT.

This chain connects TRBV6-2 or TRBV6-3 to TRBJ1-1; TRBD1 agrees at 7 bases. Germline CDR1 is MNHEY and CDR2 is SVGEGT. V shed 6 bases and J 1 base; nucleotides not matched to a gene: 11. The CDR3 is made up of 16 amino acids. CDR3 residues: CASSRIPTGANTEAFF. The CDR3 bases are TGTGCCAGCAGCCGGATACCCACAGGGGCGAACACTGAAGCTTTCTTT.